The clone carrying this TCR beta chain has only one observation. The germline gives CDR1 SGHDT, CDR2 YYEEEE. The CDR3 runs 18 residues. V was trimmed by 1 base and J by 2 bases, leaving 21 bases between them. Repertoires were generated with immunoSEQ multiplex PCR, while TCRdb's copy carries only in-frame clones and drops some. The table shows approximately 73,000 clones, with over 90% occurring only once. The sample originates from a study of technical replicates of blood from a handful of donors. Sequenced material: T cells isolated from PBMCs. The chain links TRBV5-6 to TRBJ1-2; tentatively, D is TRBD1 (5 bases). The origin of this receptor is a human donor in good health. CDR3 amino acids: CASSLRDSYRWTNYGYTF. CDR3 nucleotides: TGTGCCAGCAGCTTGCGGGACTCATACAGGTGGACCAACTATGGCTACACCTTC.